Shown below are 24 T cell receptor beta chains from a single sample sequenced in a study of shared clonotypes between healthy human individuals. The repertoire was sequenced with immunoSEQ multiplex PCR; TCRdb's copy has only in-frame clones and lacks some. The table has under 2.5 million clones, under 95% seen once. The sample consisted of naive CD4+ T cells from PBMCs. Subset given: CD45RA+ positively selected. These receptors all come from a man aged 18 to 30 in good health. Some clones in this sample may be carry-over from other donors' samples.

The chain recombines TRBV18 with TRBJ2-5; TRBD2 matches at 14 bases. The CDR3 is 17 amino acids. V gave up 2 bases and J gave up 2 bases; unmatched junction bases: 4. CDR1 and CDR2 from the germline V gene are KGHSH and LQKENI. The CDR3, as DNA: TGTGCCAGCTCACCATATGGGACTAGCGGGAGTCAAGAGACCCAGTACTTC. It codes for CASSPYGTSGSQETQYF.

About this clone itself: The sample holds other DNA sequences that translate to the same CDR3. The V call is TRBV9, the J call TRBJ1-1, with D perhaps TRBD1 (5 bases). Germline V gene lookup returns CDR1 SGDLS and CDR2 YYNGEE. The V end was cut by 0 bases, the J end by 7 bases, with 13 bases between. This CDR3 has 14 amino acids. The CDR3 DNA follows: TGTGCCAGCAGCGTAGGGGGAGGGGCCGTTGAAGCTTTCTTT. Protein product: CASSVGGGAVEAFF.

The V call is TRBV5-1, the J call TRBJ1-3, with 12 bases matching TRBD1. The CDR3 is 20 residues long. Germline CDR1 and CDR2: SGHRS and YFSETQ. Unmatched junction bases numbered 16, after V lost 3 bases and J lost 3 bases. The chain's CDR3 is CASSSPPGQGAPDHGNTIYF. In DNA, the CDR3 is TGCGCCAGCAGCTCGCCCCCGGGACAGGGGGCGCCAGATCATGGAAACACCATATATTTT.

This clone occurred once. This chain connects TRBV7-2 to TRBJ1-3; D uncertain. CDR1 and CDR2 (germline): SGHTA, FQGNSA. CDR3 length equals 17 residues. The germline V and J ends were trimmed by 1 base and 0 bases, with 13 bases remaining between them. The CDR3 spells CASSLEGPRRSGNTIYF. In nucleotides, the CDR3 is TGTGCCAGCAGCTTAGAGGGTCCAAGGCGCTCTGGAAACACCATATATTTT.

The rearrangement joins TRBV7-3 to TRBJ2-5, with TRBD2 matching 8 bases. The CDR3 spans 15 residues. V trimming: 4 bases; J trimming: 7 bases; junction bases outside the gene matches: 11. From germline, CDR1 is SGHTA and CDR2 FQGTGA. The CDR3 nucleotides are TGTGCCAGCAGCTACAATAGCGGGAAGGGCGCGACCCAGTACTTC. Its translation is CASSYNSGKGATQYF.

About this clone: At the DNA level, this CDR3 is encoded by other sequences in the same sample as well. The V and J genes are TRBV7-2 and TRBJ1-5, with D perhaps TRBD1 (5 bases). Trimming stripped 1 base from V and 1 base from J, with 8 bases between. The CDR3 spans 15 residues. Germline-derived CDR1 and CDR2 are SGHTA and FQGNSA. CDR3 loop: CASSLGGSSNQPQHF. The CDR3 region has the DNA TGTGCCAGCAGCTTAGGGGGGTCGAGCAATCAGCCCCAGCATTTT.

Concerning this clone itself: This same CDR3 is encoded by further DNA sequences in the sample. V and J are TRBV5-4 and TRBJ2-2; 10 bases fit TRBD1. Germline loops: CDR1 SGHNT, CDR2 YYREEE (reference sequence). This CDR3 spans 15 amino acids. V lost 3 bases, J lost 6 bases, and 5 bases stayed unmatched. This CDR3 reads CASSSPGQGSGELFF. CDR3 coding DNA: TGTGCCAGCAGCTCTCCGGGACAGGGGTCCGGGGAGCTGTTTTTT.

The chain couples TRBV2 to TRBJ1-3; D may be TRBD1 (6 bases). This CDR3 is 13 amino acids long. The V gene lost 7 bases and the J gene lost 2 bases, with 9 bases spanning the gap. Germline V gives CDR1 SNHLY, CDR2 FYNNEI. DNA of the CDR3: TGTGCCAGCACCCGGGGGCCTGGAAACACCATATATTTT. Residues: CASTRGPGNTIYF.

V gene TRBV4-1 combines with J gene TRBJ2-7; maybe TRBD2 (5 bases). V dropped 0 bases and J dropped 1 base, with 13 bases sitting between them. This CDR3 spans 16 amino acids. Looked up from germline, CDR1 is MGHRA and CDR2 is YSYEKL. The CDR3 protein is CASSQERQRASYEQYF. CDR3 nucleotide sequence: TGCGCCAGCAGCCAAGAGCGTCAGAGGGCATCCTACGAGCAGTACTTC.

On this clone: The sample has other DNA sequences that encode this CDR3 too. The chain carries TRBV7-2 and TRBJ2-7; TRBD2 matches at 8 bases. The trim removed 5 bases at V and 3 bases at J, leaving 3 bases unmatched. This CDR3 spans 13 amino acids. The germline V gene has CDR1 SGHTA and CDR2 FQGNSA. CDR3 in amino acids: CASSPRGGYEQYF. In DNA form, the CDR3 reads TGTGCCAGCAGCCCCCGGGGGGGCTACGAGCAGTACTTC.

The rearrangement uses TRBV19 and TRBJ2-2; possibly TRBD1 for D (6 bases). Looked up from germline, CDR1 is LNHDA and CDR2 is SQIVND (reference sequence). V was pared by 4 bases and J by 6 bases, with 9 bases between. This CDR3 has 13 amino acids. The CDR3 protein is CASSNRASGELFF. The CDR3 DNA sequence: TGTGCCAGTAGTAACAGGGCATCCGGGGAGCTGTTTTTT.

The rearrangement uses TRBV5-1 and TRBJ1-4; D may be TRBD1 (5 bases). Trimming took off 4 bases at V and 5 bases at J, with 15 bases between the two ends. The CDR3 contains 15 residues. Looked up from germline, CDR1 is SGHRS and CDR2 is YFSETQ. The CDR3 coding sequence is TGCGCCAGCAGCGGAATCGGACATTCCAATGAAAAACTGTTTTTT. Protein product: CASSGIGHSNEKLFF.

The gene calls are TRBV19 and TRBJ1-1, with 8 nucleotides matching TRBD1. J was trimmed by 5 bases and V by 4 bases; bases with no gene match: 12. Germline V gives CDR1 LNHDA, CDR2 SQIVND (reference sequence). This CDR3 has 16 amino acids. CDR3 sequence reads: CASSRLQGAGRTEAFF. The CDR3 nucleotides read TGTGCCAGTAGTAGGCTCCAGGGGGCTGGTCGGACTGAAGCTTTCTTT.

This chain links TRBV7-2 with TRBJ2-5; the D call may be TRBD1 or TRBD2 (5 bases each). Trimming took 5 bases from V and 2 from J, leaving 18 bases between them. The length of the CDR3 is 16 residues. Germline CDR1 reads SGHTA; CDR2 reads FQGNSA. CDR3 in amino acids: CASSLSSGTLQETQYF. In DNA form, the CDR3 reads TGTGCCAGCAGCCTCTCCTCCGGGACCCTGCAAGAGACCCAGTACTTC.

This chain links TRBV5-1 with TRBJ2-7; D unclear. Germline CDR1 and CDR2: SGHRS and YFSETQ. The CDR3 totals 15 residues. V lost 6 bases to trimming and J lost 6 bases, with 22 bases between them. CDR3 in amino acids: CASKVDRSGSSEQYF. The CDR3 DNA reads TGCGCCAGCAAAGTTGACCGTTCCGGCAGTAGCGAGCAGTACTTC.

The genes are TRBV4-1 and TRBJ2-3; 7 bases line up with TRBD1. Unmatched junction bases numbered 10, after V lost 4 bases and J lost 3 bases. Germline V lookup: CDR1 MGHRA, CDR2 YSYEKL. The CDR3 covers 16 residues. The chain's CDR3 is CASSLYRGRGTDTQYF. The CDR3 DNA reads as TGCGCCAGCAGCCTCTACAGGGGCAGGGGAACAGATACGCAGTATTTT.

This clone has a single count. This rearrangement joins TRBV11-3 to TRBJ2-5, with 9 bases aligning to TRBD1. Germline V lookup: CDR1 SGHNT, CDR2 YENEEA. The CDR3 is 14 residues long. J was trimmed by 4 bases and V by 6 bases; bases with no gene match: 6. CDR3 nucleotides: TGTGCCAGCAGTTCCCAGACAGGGGGAGAGACCCAGTACTTC. It encodes CASSSQTGGETQYF.

The chain joins TRBV2 to TRBJ2-7; 10 bases are shared with TRBD1. Per the germline V gene, CDR1 is SNHLY and CDR2 is FYNNEI. The CDR3 length is 14 residues. V lost 5 bases to trimming and J lost 3 bases; unmatched junction nucleotides: 4. CDR3 amino acids: CASSTRTGGYEQYF. Written as DNA, the CDR3 is TGTGCCAGCAGTACCCGGACAGGGGGCTACGAGCAGTACTTC.

The V call is TRBV7-9, the J call TRBJ1-1; D gene ambiguous. The CDR3 has 15 amino acids. Per the germline V gene, CDR1 is SEHNR and CDR2 is FQNEAQ (reference sequence). V was shortened by 2 bases and J by 0 bases, with 10 bases between the two germline ends. CDR3 DNA sequence: TGTGCCAGCAGCTTATCTGAGCGGGTGAACACTGAAGCTTTCTTT. Its protein is CASSLSERVNTEAFF.

In the case of this clone: This specimen includes other DNA sequences encoding the same CDR3. The chain joins TRBV15 to TRBJ2-3, with 8 bases lining up with TRBD1. The CDR3 length is 14 residues. Germline CDR1 reads LNHNV; CDR2 reads YYDKDF (reference sequence). Unmatched junction bases numbered 0, after V lost 3 bases and J lost 1 base. CDR3 coding DNA: TGTGCCACCAGCAGGGGACAGGGCACAGATACGCAGTATTTT. Encoded protein: CATSRGQGTDTQYF.

The chain couples TRBV29-1 to TRBJ2-7; a possible D gene is TRBD1 (5 bases). The germline V gene encodes CDR1 SQVTM and CDR2 ANQGSEA. V was cut by 4 bases and J by 6 bases, with 10 bases left in between. The CDR3 covers 11 residues. For the CDR3, the DNA is TGCAGCGTTGGGGCAGGGCCCGAGCAGTACTTC. Residues: CSVGAGPEQYF.

The V gene is TRBV28, the J gene TRBJ2-1, with a weak D call TRBD1 (5 bases). The CDR3 runs to 15 residues. Per the germline V gene, CDR1 is MDHEN and CDR2 is SYDVKM. V was clipped by 2 bases and J by 4 bases, with 12 bases between them. CDR3 amino acids: CASSLRAGIYNEQFF. CDR3 coding DNA: TGTGCCAGCAGTTTAAGGGCAGGGATTTACAATGAGCAGTTCTTC.

The chain links TRBV5-1 to TRBJ1-2; D unresolved. Germline CDR1 reads SGHRS; CDR2 reads YFSETQ. The CDR3 is made up of 16 amino acids. Trimming stripped 0 bases from V and 8 bases from J, with 20 bases between. The CDR3: CASSLVTVSSGVGYTF. The CDR3 nucleotides read TGCGCCAGCAGCTTGGTTACGGTGTCATCCGGGGTCGGCTACACCTTC.

The rearrangement uses TRBV5-8 and TRBJ1-1; TRBD1 matches at 7 bases. There are 13 residues in the CDR3. Germline assignment: CDR1 SGHTS and CDR2 YDEGEE. The V segment lost 4 bases and the J segment 11 bases; nucleotides outside the gene matches: 11. The CDR3 DNA reads as TGTGCCAGCAGCATTATCGGACTGACAGGGGCTTTCTTT. Encoded protein: CASSIIGLTGAFF.